This TCR beta chain is from a study of blood T cell repertoires in COVID-19. Study summary: Collection of acute and convalescent COVID-19 samples took place in the United States, Italy and Spain.

The CDR3 spans 14 residues. Looked up from germline, CDR1 is SGHDN and CDR2 is FVKESK. The V end lost 1 base, the J end lost 4 bases, and 8 bases lay between the germline ends. Methods used by the authors: The authors estimated nucleated cell counts from reference gene primer amplification. The method was immunoSEQ multiplex PCR; TCRdb's version includes in-frame clones alone and lacks a portion of them. V, J and clone size were drawn from that table, and D and trimming were deduced from the DNA. The sample consists of about 59,000 clones, roughly 89% of them appearing once. The sequenced material came from peripheral blood. This clonotype was obtained from a human donor in a cohort sampled during active COVID-19. The chain couples TRBV14 to TRBJ1-3; the D is unclear. The CDR3 sequence is CASSQGGSGNTIYF. The CDR3 nucleotides are TGTGCCAGCAGCCAAGGAGGGTCGGGAAACACCATATATTTT.